Below are 24 T cell receptor beta chains sequenced from a single sample in a study of cytomegalovirus exposure and HLA in healthy donors. The PCR employed 60 Vbeta primers together with 13 Jbeta primers. Sequencing was performed with immunoSEQ multiplex PCR; in TCRdb, only in-frame clones are kept and a portion is missing. The sample records about 200,000 clones, approximately 83% being singletons. The sequenced sample consisted of PBMCs. The receptors originated from a girl aged 5-17 years in good health and CMV-seronegative.

CDR3 bases: TGTGCCAGCAGTCGGATCAGGGGATCCAATCAGCCCCAGCATTTT. Its translation is CASSRIRGSNQPQHF. The V and J genes are TRBV28 and TRBJ1-5; D possibly corresponds to TRBD1 (6 bases). CDR1 and CDR2 from the germline V gene are MDHEN and SYDVKM. The CDR3 contains 15 residues. Trimming removed 5 bases at V and 3 bases at J, with 14 bases between.

This CDR3 reads CAGSRQGTPTDTQYF. The CDR3 DNA is TGTGCCGGATCTAGACAGGGAACCCCAACAGATACGCAGTATTTT. J is TRBJ2-3 and V is TRBV9; 7 positions match TRBD1. Per the germline V gene, CDR1 is SGDLS and CDR2 is YYNGEE. The CDR3 contains 15 residues. Trimming removed 10 bases from V and 3 bases from J; junction bases left unmatched: 14.

J is TRBJ1-1 and V is TRBV7-9; 7 bases fit TRBD1. V gave up 6 bases and J gave up 9 bases; unmatched junction bases: 7. This CDR3 has 12 residues. In germline, CDR1 is SEHNR, CDR2 FQNEAQ (reference sequence). CDR3 coding DNA: TGTGCCAGCAGATCGACAGGGAGCAAAGCTTTCTTT. Amino acids: CASRSTGSKAFF.

This chain links TRBV10-3 with TRBJ2-3; D not resolved. The CDR3 length is 13 residues. Trimming stripped 6 bases from V and 2 bases from J, with 9 bases between. The germline V gene has CDR1 ENHRY and CDR2 SYGVKD. Here the CDR3 DNA reads TGTGCCATCAGAGCTACTTCCACAGATACGCAGTATTTT. This sequence encodes CAIRATSTDTQYF.

The chain uses TRBV11-2 and TRBJ2-1; maybe TRBD2 (6 bases). This CDR3 has 15 residues. Germline assignment: CDR1 SGHAT and CDR2 FQNNGV. Trimming took off 5 bases at V and 4 bases at J, with 15 bases between the two ends. This CDR3 is CASSTLAGKYNEQFF. CDR3 DNA sequence: TGTGCCAGCAGCACCTTGGCGGGAAAATACAATGAGCAGTTCTTC.

In its sample, this clone was seen a few times. The chain couples TRBV5-5 to TRBJ1-1, with D uncertain. The V gene lost 4 bases and the J gene lost 5 bases, with 12 bases spanning the gap. Germline values: CDR1 SGHKS, CDR2 YYEKEE (reference sequence). This CDR3 is built from 13 residues. The CDR3 region is CASSQSAGTEAFF. The CDR3 DNA follows: TGTGCCAGCAGCCAGTCCGCGGGGACTGAAGCTTTCTTT.

The chain joins TRBV6-5 to TRBJ2-5, with no clear D. V lost 6 bases and J lost 1, with 15 bases in between. The germline gives CDR1 MNHEY, CDR2 SVGAGI. There are 15 residues in the CDR3. DNA for the CDR3: TGTGCCAGCAGACCCCCTCTCGGGTCCCAAGAGACCCAGTACTTC. This gives the protein CASRPPLGSQETQYF.

The CDR3 sequence: CASSQGPGRENTGELFF. Written as DNA, the CDR3 is TGTGCCAGCAGCCAAGGTCCGGGCAGGGAGAACACCGGGGAGCTGTTTTTT. V and J are TRBV4-2 and TRBJ2-2; the D gene is possibly TRBD1 (5 bases). The V gene lost 1 base and the J gene lost 1 base, with 13 bases spanning the gap. The CDR3 consists of 17 residues. Germline V gene lookup returns CDR1 LGHNA and CDR2 YNFKEQ.

The rearrangement joins TRBV4-3 to TRBJ1-4; 8 bases line up with TRBD1. Trimming cost V 0 bases and J 5 bases; bases outside gene matches: 8. The germline gives CDR1 LGHNA, CDR2 YSLEER. This CDR3 comprises 17 residues. The CDR3 here is CASSQERTGLGNEKLFF. The DNA for the CDR3 is TGCGCCAGCAGCCAAGAAAGGACAGGGCTCGGAAATGAAAAACTGTTTTTT.

The rearrangement uses TRBV18 and TRBJ2-3; TRBD1 matches 7 bases. The trim removed 3 bases at V and 5 bases at J, leaving 14 bases unmatched. The CDR3 totals 17 residues. Per germline, CDR1 KGHSH and CDR2 LQKENI. Here the CDR3 reads CASSPTKGALMLDTQYF. CDR3 coding DNA: TGTGCCAGCTCACCTACCAAGGGGGCATTGATGTTAGATACGCAGTATTTT.

J is TRBJ1-2 and V is TRBV6-5, with 9 bases fitting TRBD1. Germline loops: CDR1 MNHEY, CDR2 SVGAGI. The CDR3 consists of 12 residues. The V segment lost 10 bases and the J segment 8 bases; nucleotides outside the gene matches: 8. CDR3 sequence (DNA): TGTGCCACATCGGGACAGGGCGAGGGCTACACCTTC. Translated, it gives CATSGQGEGYTF.

A remark on this clone: A junction boundary mismatches the germline segment, possibly from a read error. The genes are TRBV5-6 and TRBJ1-6, with D unresolved. The length of the CDR3 is 12 residues. CDR1 and CDR2 (germline): SGHDT, YYEEEE. Here the CDR3 DNA reads TGTGCCAGCAGCTTGTATGGTCTGTCAGGCTACTTT. This sequence encodes CASSLYGLSGYF.

This chain connects TRBV28 to TRBJ1-1; perhaps TRBD1 as D (5 bases). Looked up from germline, CDR1 is MDHEN and CDR2 is SYDVKM. V was cut by 5 bases and J by 5 bases, with 15 bases left in between. There are 14 residues in the CDR3. The CDR3 DNA follows: TGTGCCAGCAGTCCCGCATCTAAGGGGACTGAAGCTTTCTTT. Residues: CASSPASKGTEAFF.

V gene TRBV29-1 combines with J gene TRBJ1-1; D is ambiguous. The CDR3 spans 13 residues. Germline loops: CDR1 SQVTM, CDR2 ANQGSEA. V was trimmed by 3 bases and J by 0 bases, leaving 8 bases between them. The DNA of the CDR3 is TGCAGCGTTGACCCAGACATGAACACTGAAGCTTTCTTT. This gives the protein CSVDPDMNTEAFF.

The chain employs TRBV28 and TRBJ1-6, with D uncertain. CDR3 size: 13 residues. Trimming took off 6 bases at V and 5 bases at J, with 8 bases between the two ends. CDR1 MDHEN and CDR2 SYDVKM come from the germline V gene. The CDR3 nucleotides are TGTGCCAGCAGGCGTAGCAATAATTCACCCCTCCACTTT. Its protein is CASRRSNNSPLHF.

This sequence joins TRBV7-9 and TRBJ1-3; D is possibly TRBD1 (6 bases). The CDR3 covers 16 residues. Germline loops: CDR1 SEHNR, CDR2 FQNEAQ (reference sequence). The V end was cut by 5 bases, the J end by 1 base, with 15 bases between. The chain's CDR3 is CASSLNPDSSGNTIYF. DNA for the CDR3: TGTGCCAGCAGCCTGAACCCGGACAGTTCTGGAAACACCATATATTTT. Combining the CDR3 with reference TRBV7-9 and TRBJ1-3 gives the whole variable domain DTGVSQNPRHKITKRGQNVTFRCDPISEHNRLYWYRQTLGQGPEFLTYFQNEAQLEKSRLLSDRFSAERPKGSFSTLEIQRTEQGDSAMYLCASSLNPDSSGNTIYFGEGSWLTVV.

This clone was seen a handful of times. The chain employs TRBV28 and TRBJ2-3; possible D gene TRBD1, 6 bases. The V end lost 5 bases, the J end lost 2 bases, and 14 bases lay between the germline ends. The germline V gene has CDR1 MDHEN and CDR2 SYDVKM. This CDR3 has 15 residues. CDR3 nucleotide sequence: TGTGCCAGCAGTCGGACAGTGGATAACACAGATACGCAGTATTTT. Protein: CASSRTVDNTDTQYF.

Remarks on this clone: A read error may account for a junction end that differs from germline. This chain uses TRBV7-9 with TRBJ1-2; the D gene is possibly TRBD1 (5 bases). CDR1 and CDR2 from the germline V gene are SEHNR and FQNEAQ (reference sequence). The CDR3 is 12 amino acids. CDR3 sequence: CSSSPRGYGYTF. In nucleotides, the CDR3 is TGTTCCAGCAGCCCGCGGGGGTATGGCTACACCTTC. The full variable domain, completed using reference TRBV7-9 and TRBJ1-2, is DTGVSQNPRHKITKRGQNVTFRCDPISEHNRLYWYRQTLGQGPEFLTYFQNEAQLEKSRLLSDRFSAERPKGSFSTLEIQRTEQGDSAMYLCSSSPRGYGYTFGSGTRLTVV.

The rearrangement uses TRBV9 and TRBJ1-4; maybe TRBD1 (5 bases). Germline-derived CDR1 and CDR2 are SGDLS and YYNGEE. This CDR3 is 16 amino acids long. The ends were cut back, 0 bases at V and 8 bases at J, with 17 bases in the middle. The chain's CDR3 is CASSVGNGAGQEKLFF. The CDR3 bases are TGTGCCAGCAGCGTAGGGAATGGGGCAGGGCAAGAAAAACTGTTTTTT.

The chain has TRBV5-6 and TRBJ1-1, with D maybe TRBD1 (5 bases). The V end lost 4 bases, the J end lost 3 bases, and 10 bases lay between the germline ends. The CDR3 spans 13 residues. CDR1 and CDR2 from the germline V gene are SGHDT and YYEEEE. Here the CDR3 DNA reads TGTGCCAGCAGCCTAAGACAGCACACTGAAGCTTTCTTT. Residues: CASSLRQHTEAFF.

The chain has TRBV2 and TRBJ1-4; D remains unclear. Between the trimmed V and J ends, which lost 6 bases and 4 bases, there was a span of 15 bases. The CDR3 is 15 residues long. Germline lookup yields CDR1 SNHLY and CDR2 FYNNEI. Written as DNA, the CDR3 is TGTGCCAGCAGGGGTACGACGGCGGTTAATGAAAAACTGTTTTTT. Residues: CASRGTTAVNEKLFF.

This clone has a handful of counts. The CDR3: CASSSDTGQYEQYF. CDR3 nucleotide sequence: TGTGCCAGCAGTTCGGACACAGGTCAATACGAGCAGTACTTC. The rearrangement uses TRBV28 and TRBJ2-7; D might be TRBD1 (5 bases). V was shortened by 4 bases and J by 4 bases, with 14 bases between the two germline ends. The germline V gene has CDR1 MDHEN and CDR2 SYDVKM. The CDR3 loop spans 14 amino acids.

This chain links TRBV4-1 with TRBJ1-4, with D hard to call. Germline V gives CDR1 MGHRA, CDR2 YSYEKL. The germline V and J ends were trimmed by 1 base and 5 bases, with 5 bases remaining between them. The CDR3 runs to 13 residues. The DNA of the CDR3 is TGCGCCAGCAGCCAAGCCAGGAATGAAAAACTGTTTTTT. As protein: CASSQARNEKLFF.

This chain uses TRBV28 with TRBJ1-1; a weak D match, TRBD1 (5 bases). CDR1 is MDHEN and CDR2 is SYDVKM in the germline V gene. The CDR3 is 15 amino acids. Trimming took off 7 bases at V and 3 bases at J, with 18 bases between the two ends. The CDR3 sequence is CASTWAGGVDTEAFF. The CDR3 DNA follows: TGTGCCAGCACCTGGGCAGGAGGGGTGGACACTGAAGCTTTCTTT.